The entry below describes one T cell receptor (beta chain). Carrying UMI labels, the TRB cDNA libraries were prepared through 5' RACE. TCRdb reprocessed the 5' RACE reads and keeps a single row for each CDR3 protein, giving no DNA. This sample's table has approximately 83,000 distinct CDR3 sequences. The data were taken from a study of CXCR3-negative and CXCR3-positive naive CD8 T cells. CDR1 and CDR2 (germline): LGHNA, YSLEER. There are 15 residues in the CDR3. This TCR was sampled from a human donor in good health. Some clones in this sample may be carry-over from other donors' samples. Material for sequencing was naive CXCR3- CD8+ T cells from blood. Stated subset: CD45RO-CCR7+CD27+CD95- naive CD8+ T cells lacking CXCR3 (TNR3-). The V gene is TRBV4-3, the J gene TRBJ2-4; TCRdb designates TRBD1, a call that cannot be tested without DNA. CDR3 protein: CASSQGSGSLDIQYF.